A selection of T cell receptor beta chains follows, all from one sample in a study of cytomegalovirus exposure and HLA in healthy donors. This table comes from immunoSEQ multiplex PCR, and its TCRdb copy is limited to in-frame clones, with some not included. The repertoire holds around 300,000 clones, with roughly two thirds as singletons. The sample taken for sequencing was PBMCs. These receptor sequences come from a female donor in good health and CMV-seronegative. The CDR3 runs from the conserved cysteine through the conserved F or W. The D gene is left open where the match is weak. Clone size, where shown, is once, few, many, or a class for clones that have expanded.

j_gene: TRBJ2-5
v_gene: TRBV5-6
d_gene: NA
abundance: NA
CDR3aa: CASSFSSPRGTQYF
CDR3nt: TGTGCCAGCAGCTTCTCTTCCCCGCGAGGGACCCAGTACTTC

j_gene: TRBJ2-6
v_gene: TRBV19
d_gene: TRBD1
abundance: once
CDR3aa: CASSHLTGAGANVLTF
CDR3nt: TGTGCCAGTAGTCACCTGACAGGGGCTGGGGCCAACGTCCTGACTTTC

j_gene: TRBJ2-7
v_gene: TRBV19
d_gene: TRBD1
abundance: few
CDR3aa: CASSRQGFPNEQYF
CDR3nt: TGTGCCAGTAGTCGACAGGGTTTTCCTAACGAGCAGTACTTC

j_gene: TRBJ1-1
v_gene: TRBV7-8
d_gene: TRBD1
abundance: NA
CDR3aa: CASSLRDRGTDTEAFF
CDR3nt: TGTGCCAGCAGCTTACGGGACAGGGGGACGGACACTGAAGCTTTCTTT

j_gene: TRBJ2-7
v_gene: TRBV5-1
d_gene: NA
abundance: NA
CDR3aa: CASSLAPGVSYEQYF
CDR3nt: TGCGCCAGCAGCTTGGCCCCGGGAGTCTCCTACGAGCAGTACTTC

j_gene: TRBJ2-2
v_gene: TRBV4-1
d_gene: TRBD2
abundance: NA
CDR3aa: CASSQAGGLTGELFF
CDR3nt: TGCGCCAGCAGCCAAGCGGGAGGGCTGACCGGGGAGCTGTTTTTT

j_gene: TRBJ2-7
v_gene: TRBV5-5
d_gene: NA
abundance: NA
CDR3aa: CASSQGISYEQYF
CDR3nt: TGTGCCAGCAGCCAGGGGATCTCCTACGAGCAGTACTTC

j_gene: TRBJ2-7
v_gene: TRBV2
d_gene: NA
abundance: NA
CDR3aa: CASSEGRYYEQYF
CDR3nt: TGTGCCAGCAGTGAAGGCAGATACTACGAGCAGTACTTC

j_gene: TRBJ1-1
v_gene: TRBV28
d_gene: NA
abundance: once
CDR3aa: CASSSTMLAFF
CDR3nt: TGTGCCAGCAGTTCTACGATGTTAGCTTTCTTT

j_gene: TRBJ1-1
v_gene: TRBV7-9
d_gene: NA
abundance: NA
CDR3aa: CASSGGQSMNTEAFF
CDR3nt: TGTGCCAGCAGCGGTGGACAGTCCATGAACACTGAAGCTTTCTTT

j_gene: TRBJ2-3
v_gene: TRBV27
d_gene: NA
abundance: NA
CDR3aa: CASSFTGDTQYF
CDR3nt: TGTGCCAGCAGCTTTACAGGAGATACGCAGTATTTT

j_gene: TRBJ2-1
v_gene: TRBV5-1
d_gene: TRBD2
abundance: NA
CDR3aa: CASSQAGLNEQFF
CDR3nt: TGCGCCAGCAGTCAAGCGGGACTTAATGAGCAGTTCTTC

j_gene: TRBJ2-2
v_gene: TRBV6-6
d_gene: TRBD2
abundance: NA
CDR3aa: CASRGTSGNTGELFF
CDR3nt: TGTGCCAGCAGGGGGACTAGCGGGAACACCGGGGAGCTGTTTTTT

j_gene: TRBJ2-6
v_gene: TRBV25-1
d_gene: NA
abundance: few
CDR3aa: CASSEATRTGANVLTF
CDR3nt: TGTGCCAGCAGTGAAGCGACTAGGACTGGGGCCAACGTCCTGACTTTC

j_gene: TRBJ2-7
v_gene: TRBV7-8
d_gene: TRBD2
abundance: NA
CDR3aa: CTSSPPWRLGGYEQYF
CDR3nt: TGTACCAGCAGCCCCCCGTGGAGGTTGGGGGGGTACGAGCAGTACTTC

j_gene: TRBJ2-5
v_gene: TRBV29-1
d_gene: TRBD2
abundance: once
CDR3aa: CSVVGSGRAEETQYF
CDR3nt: TGCAGCGTTGTGGGTAGCGGGAGGGCCGAGGAGACCCAGTACTTC

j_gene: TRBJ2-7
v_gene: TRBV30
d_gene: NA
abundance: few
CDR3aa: CAWSQRAYEQYF
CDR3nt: TGTGCCTGGAGCCAGCGAGCCTACGAGCAGTACTTC

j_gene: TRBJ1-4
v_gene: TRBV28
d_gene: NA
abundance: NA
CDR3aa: CASSSAGEVANEKLFF
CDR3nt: TGTGCCAGCAGTTCTGCGGGCGAAGTAGCTAATGAAAAACTGTTTTTT

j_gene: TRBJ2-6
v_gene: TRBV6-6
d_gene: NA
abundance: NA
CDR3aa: CATISSGANVLTF
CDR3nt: TGTGCCACTATTTCCTCTGGGGCCAACGTCCTGACTTTC

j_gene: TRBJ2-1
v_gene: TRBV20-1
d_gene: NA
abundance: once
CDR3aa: CSAGQWNEQFF
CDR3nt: TGCAGTGCGGGGCAGTGGAATGAGCAGTTCTTC

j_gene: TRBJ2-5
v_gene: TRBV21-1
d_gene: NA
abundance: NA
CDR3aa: CARSGQETQYF
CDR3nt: TGTGCCCGAAGCGGACAAGAGACCCAGTACTTC

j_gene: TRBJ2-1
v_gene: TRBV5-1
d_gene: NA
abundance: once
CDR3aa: CASSLLEGPGNEQFF
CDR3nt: TGCGCCAGCAGCTTGCTAGAGGGCCCGGGCAATGAGCAGTTCTTC

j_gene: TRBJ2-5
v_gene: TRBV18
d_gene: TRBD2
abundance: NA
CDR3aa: CASSPLPGLAETQYF
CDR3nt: TGTGCCAGCTCACCTCTACCGGGACTAGCGGAGACCCAGTACTTC

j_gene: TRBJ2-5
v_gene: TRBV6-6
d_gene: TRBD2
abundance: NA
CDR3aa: CASSYGLAGVQETQYF
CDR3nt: TGTGCCAGCAGTTACGGGCTAGCGGGAGTTCAAGAGACCCAGTACTTC

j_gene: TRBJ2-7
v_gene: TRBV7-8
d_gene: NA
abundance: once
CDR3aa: CASSLRDTFYEQYF
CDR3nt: TGTGCCAGCAGCCTCCGGGACACCTTCTACGAGCAGTACTTC

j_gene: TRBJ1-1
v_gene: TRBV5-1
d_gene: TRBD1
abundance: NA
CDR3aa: CASSLAGQGGETEAFF
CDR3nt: TGCGCCAGCAGCTTGGCTGGACAGGGAGGGGAAACTGAAGCTTTCTTT

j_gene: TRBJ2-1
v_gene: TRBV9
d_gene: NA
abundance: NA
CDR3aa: CASSVDPGVTNEQFF
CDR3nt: TGTGCCAGCAGCGTAGATCCGGGAGTAACCAATGAGCAGTTCTTC

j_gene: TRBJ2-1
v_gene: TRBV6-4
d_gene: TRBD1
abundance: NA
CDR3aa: CASSRQGSNEQFF
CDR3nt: TGTGCCAGCAGCCGACAGGGGTCAAATGAGCAGTTCTTC

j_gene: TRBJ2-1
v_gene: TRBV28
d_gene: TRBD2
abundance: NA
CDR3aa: CASSMTSGAYNEQFF
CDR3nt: TGTGCCAGCAGTATGACTAGCGGGGCTTACAATGAGCAGTTCTTC

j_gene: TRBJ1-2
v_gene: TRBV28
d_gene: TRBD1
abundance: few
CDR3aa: CASSLAGGAGSRYGYTF
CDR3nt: TGTGCCAGCAGTTTGGCAGGGGGCGCGGGTAGTCGCTATGGCTACACCTTC

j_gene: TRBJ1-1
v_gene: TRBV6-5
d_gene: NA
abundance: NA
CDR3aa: CASRRGGGTEAFF
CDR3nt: TGTGCCAGCAGGCGCGGGGGAGGCACTGAAGCTTTCTTT

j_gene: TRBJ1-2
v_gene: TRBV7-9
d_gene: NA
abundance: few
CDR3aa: CASSLQGRYGYTF
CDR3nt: TGTGCCAGCAGCTTACAGGGTCGGTATGGCTACACCTTC

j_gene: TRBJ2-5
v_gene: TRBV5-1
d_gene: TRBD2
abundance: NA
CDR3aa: CASSLGVAGRQETQYF
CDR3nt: TGCGCCAGCAGCTTGGGAGTAGCGGGAAGGCAAGAGACCCAGTACTTC

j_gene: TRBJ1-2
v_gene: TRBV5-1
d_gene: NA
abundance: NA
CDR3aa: CASSLVQDYGYTF
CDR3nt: TGCGCCAGCAGCTTGGTTCAGGACTATGGCTACACCTTC

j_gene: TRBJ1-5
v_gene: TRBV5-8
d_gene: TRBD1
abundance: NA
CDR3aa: CASSWGQPNQPQHF
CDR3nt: TGTGCCAGCAGCTGGGGACAGCCGAATCAGCCCCAGCATTTT

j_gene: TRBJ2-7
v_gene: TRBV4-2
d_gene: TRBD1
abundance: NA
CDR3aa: CASSQAAGTDEQYF
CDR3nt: TGTGCCAGCAGCCAAGCGGCAGGGACAGACGAGCAGTACTTC

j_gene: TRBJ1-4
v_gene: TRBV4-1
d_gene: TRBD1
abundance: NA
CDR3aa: CASSYDRGVEKLFF
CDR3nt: TGCGCCAGCAGCTACGACAGGGGGGTTGAAAAACTGTTTTTT

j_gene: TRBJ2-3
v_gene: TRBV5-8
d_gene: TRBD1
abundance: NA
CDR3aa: CASSLGGAFQDTQYF
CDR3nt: TGTGCCAGCAGCTTAGGGGGCGCGTTCCAAGATACGCAGTATTTT

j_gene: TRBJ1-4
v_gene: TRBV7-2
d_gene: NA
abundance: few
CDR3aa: CASSLERGFVEKLFF
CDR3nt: TGTGCCAGCAGCTTGGAGCGAGGGTTTGTTGAAAAACTGTTTTTT

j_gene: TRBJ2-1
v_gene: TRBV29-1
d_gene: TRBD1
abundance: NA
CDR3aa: CSVGGQGTEQFF
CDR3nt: TGCAGCGTTGGAGGACAGGGGACTGAGCAGTTCTTC

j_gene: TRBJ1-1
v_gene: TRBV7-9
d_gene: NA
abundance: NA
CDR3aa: CASSFGQTEAFF
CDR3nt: TGTGCCAGCAGCTTTGGACAGACTGAAGCTTTCTTT